The present T cell receptor (beta chain) was sequenced within a study of graft-versus-host responses after intestinal transplantation. A note on this clone: Its specificity is not known.

Measured with immunoSEQ multiplex PCR; TCRdb has only the in-frame clones, and not every one. The data hold tens of thousands of clones, with roughly 92% observed a single time. This CDR3 has 15 amino acids. Trimming took off 4 bases at V and 15 bases at J, with 25 bases between the two ends. Germline loops: CDR1 MNHEY, CDR2 SMNVEV (reference sequence). The sequence was collected from a human donor who received an intestinal transplant. This material consisted of unstimulated CD4+ T cells sorted from spleen or lymph node cells, taken before intestinal transplant. The V and J genes are TRBV27 and TRBJ2-1, with unresolved D. CDR3 loop: CASSSNRRGPGFLFF. CDR3 DNA sequence: TGTGCCAGCAGTTCAAACCGCCGTGGTCCGGGTTTTCTGTTCTTC.